Sequencing of this T cell receptor beta chain was carried out in a study of regulatory T cells in long-lasting Graves disease. Study as a whole: Patients newly diagnosed with Graves' had been on antithyroid drugs for under 3 months.

V lost 6 bases and J 3 bases, leaving 18 bases between the germline ends. The germline gives CDR1 DFQATT, CDR2 SNEGSKA (reference sequence). The CDR3 contains 14 residues. Combining iRepertoire HTBI primers with Arm-PCR of CDR3 regions, the authors built TCR beta libraries. In TCRdb, the multiplex PCR reads were re-called with MiXCR into one record per CDR3 protein. Here the sample spans 200,000 to 300,000 distinct CDR3 sequences, roughly a fifth being singletons. There are many counts of this clonotype. The sample's time point: newly diagnosed GD, antithyroid drugs for less than 3 months. From RNA extracted from PBMCs, the TCR library was made. Graves' disease was diagnosed by American Thyroid Association guidelines. Patients hailed from an endocrinology department in Xi'an, China.

The TCR was taken from a female donor with Graves disease. Source: peripheral blood mononuclear cells (PBMCs), taken at new diagnosis, from a patient treated with antithyroid drugs. V is TRBV20-1 and J is TRBJ2-7; D gene unclear. CDR3 region: CSAPTRWGSYEQYF. CDR3 DNA sequence: TGCAGTGCCCCAACCCGTTGGGGAAGCTACGAGCAGTACTTC.